This T cell receptor (beta chain) was obtained from a study of shared clonotypes between healthy human individuals. Whole-study findings and limits: It was observed that 5% to 6% of naive CD4 clonotypes were shared across several donors.

The assay was immunoSEQ multiplex PCR, and TCRdb's table has in-frame clones only and misses some. The sample has 2 million or so clones, 95% seen once; the top ten hold approximately 0.13%. The CDR3 is 12 amino acids. Per germline, CDR1 ENHRY and CDR2 SYGVKD. The J segment lost 10 bases and the V segment lost 6 bases, leaving 7 bases of the junction unmatched. Caucasian adults living in Nashville, Tennessee, provided all samples. In this sample, this clone turned up once. What it recognizes is unknown. The clonotype was recovered from a young man in good health. The sequenced sample was naive CD4+ T cells sorted from blood. Subset denoted: CD45RA+ positively selected. This chain joins TRBV10-3 and TRBJ1-1; 8 positions agree with TRBD1. The CDR3 nucleotides read TGTGCCATCAGCCTCGACAGGGGACGAGCTTTCTTT. It codes for CAISLDRGRAFF.